These 31 T cell receptor beta chains came from one sample sequenced in a study of CD8 T cells in ankylosing spondylitis. TCRdb itself ran the 5' RACE reads through MiXCR, one entry per CDR3 protein. This sample carries some 8,900 distinct CDR3 sequences, 3% to 4% of them seen once, and the ten largest clones take 8.5% to 12%. The source material was blood, either unsorted or a sorted T cell fraction (not recorded which). The receptors come from a female donor with ankylosing spondylitis or in good health (not recorded which).

This clonotype is categorized as medium-sized. This chain's CDR3 is CASSAWKTGDTEAFF. DNA of the CDR3: TGTGCCAGCAGCGCCTGGAAAACAGGGGACACTGAAGCTTTCTTT. The chain is built from TRBV9 and TRBJ1-1, with 7 bases fitting TRBD1. The CDR3 is 15 amino acids. Germline lookup yields CDR1 SGDLS and CDR2 YYNGEE. The V segment lost 3 bases and the J segment 3 bases; nucleotides outside the gene matches: 8.

This clonotype was picked up many times. This chain uses TRBV9 with TRBJ2-7, with 9 bases fitting TRBD1. The CDR3 is 16 residues long. Per germline, CDR1 SGDLS and CDR2 YYNGEE. V was clipped by 0 bases and J by 5 bases; unmatched bases: 9. CDR3 amino acids: CASSVAEGQGRNEQYF. The DNA of the CDR3 is TGTGCCAGCAGCGTAGCTGAGGGACAGGGTCGCAACGAGCAGTACTTC.

The table lists this clonotype with many counts. The rearrangement uses TRBV9 and TRBJ2-1; the match to TRBD2 covers 7 bases. V lost 3 bases to trimming and J lost 3 bases; unmatched junction nucleotides: 12. This CDR3 is 17 amino acids long. Germline lookup yields CDR1 SGDLS and CDR2 YYNGEE. The CDR3 nucleotides are TGTGCCAGCAGCGCACTCCGAGCGGGGATAGGCTACAATGAGCAGTTCTTC. The encoded protein is CASSALRAGIGYNEQFF. The variable domain in full, with the rest retrieved from reference TRBV9 and TRBJ2-1, is DSGVTQTPKHLITATGQRVTLRCSPRSGDLSVYWYQQSLDQGLQFLIQYYNGEERAKGNILERFSAQQFPDLHSELNLSSLELGDSALYFCASSALRAGIGYNEQFFGPGTRLTVL.

This clonotype was counted many times. J is TRBJ2-5 and V is TRBV9, with D uncertain. Germline CDR1 SGDLS, CDR2 YYNGEE. The CDR3 has 16 residues. Trimming stripped 0 bases from V and 2 bases from J, with 14 bases between. CDR3: CASSVESRLVQETQYF. CDR3 coding DNA: TGTGCCAGCAGCGTAGAGTCCCGACTCGTGCAAGAGACCCAGTACTTC.

This clonotype was seen at least ten times. The chain joins TRBV9 to TRBJ1-1; no clear D. Germline CDR1 SGDLS, CDR2 YYNGEE. Trimming cost V 4 bases and J 0 bases, with 19 bases left between them. There are 17 residues in the CDR3. CDR3: CASSPIGPSGVNTEAFF. The CDR3 DNA is TGTGCCAGCAGCCCAATAGGCCCGTCCGGTGTGAACACTGAAGCTTTCTTT.

In its sample, this clonotype was seen many times. This chain joins TRBV9 and TRBJ2-1; 14 positions match TRBD2. V was pared by 0 bases and J by 5 bases, with 4 bases of the junction left unmatched. Per the germline V gene, CDR1 is SGDLS and CDR2 is YYNGEE. CDR3 size: 17 residues. The CDR3 loop is CASSVGTSGGQNNEQFF. The CDR3 bases are TGTGCCAGCAGCGTAGGGACTAGCGGGGGGCAAAACAATGAGCAGTTCTTC.

This clonotype is medium-sized (0.01 to 0.1%). This CDR3 is CASSETSGGTGELFF. As DNA, the CDR3 is TGTGCCAGCAGTGAGACTAGCGGGGGGACCGGGGAGCTGTTTTTT. The V gene is TRBV9, the J gene TRBJ2-2; TRBD2 aligns across 13 bases. The germline V gene encodes CDR1 SGDLS and CDR2 YYNGEE. There are 15 residues in the CDR3. With V trimmed by 5 bases and J by 5 bases, 3 bases remained unmatched.

This clonotype is deemed medium-sized. The gene calls are TRBV9 and TRBJ2-1; D may be TRBD1 (5 bases). V shed 0 bases and J shed 9 bases, with 10 bases lying between them. Germline CDR1 reads SGDLS; CDR2 reads YYNGEE. CDR3 length: 13 residues. The CDR3 sequence is CASSVGRVGEQFF. CDR3 nucleotide sequence: TGTGCCAGCAGCGTAGGCAGGGTCGGTGAGCAGTTCTTC.

This clonotype was seen repeatedly, ten times or more. The chain employs TRBV9 and TRBJ2-7, with 7 bases fitting TRBD2. The CDR3 consists of 13 residues. Trimming removed 5 bases from V and 4 bases from J; junction bases left unmatched: 6. The V gene's germline CDR1 is SGDLS and CDR2 YYNGEE. CDR3 sequence: CASSAGLTYEQYF. In DNA form, the CDR3 reads TGTGCCAGCAGTGCGGGACTAACGTACGAGCAGTACTTC.

Ten or more counts support this clonotype. This chain joins TRBV9 and TRBJ1-6; no reliable D call. V lost 0 bases, J lost 0 bases, and 4 bases lay in between. CDR3 size: 15 residues. CDR1 and CDR2 from the germline V gene are SGDLS and YYNGEE. The CDR3 coding sequence is TGTGCCAGCAGCGTAGCCAGCTCCTATAATTCACCCCTCCACTTT. Translating it yields CASSVASSYNSPLHF.

By sample share, this clonotype is medium-sized. The chain links TRBV9 to TRBJ2-7; no clear D gene. Deletions cut 4 bases from V and 0 bases from J, with 14 bases between. CDR1 and CDR2 (germline): SGDLS, YYNGEE. This CDR3 has 15 residues. CDR3 loop: CASSPLPGHSYEQYF. The CDR3 DNA sequence: TGTGCCAGCAGCCCCCTCCCCGGGCACTCCTACGAGCAGTACTTC.

This clonotype was counted many times. The rearrangement links TRBV9 to TRBJ2-5, with D uncertain. CDR1 and CDR2 (germline): SGDLS, YYNGEE. The CDR3 is made up of 14 amino acids. V was shortened by 1 base and J by 1 base, with 8 bases between the two germline ends. The CDR3 coding sequence is TGTGCCAGCAGCGTATGGGGTGGCCAAGAGACCCAGTACTTC. It yields the protein CASSVWGGQETQYF.

This clonotype is medium-sized (0.01 to 0.1%) by share. The chain carries TRBV9 and TRBJ1-1, with D perhaps matching TRBD1 (5 bases). This CDR3 has 20 residues. Germline V CDR1 and CDR2: SGDLS, YYNGEE. V lost 4 bases and J 1 base, leaving 29 bases between the germline ends. The CDR3 region is CASSRTDLRPSGLPNTEAFF. For the CDR3, the DNA is TGTGCCAGCAGCCGGACTGATTTGCGGCCCTCGGGACTCCCGAACACTGAAGCTTTCTTT. Full variable domain (rest looked up from reference TRBV9 and TRBJ1-1): DSGVTQTPKHLITATGQRVTLRCSPRSGDLSVYWYQQSLDQGLQFLIQYYNGEERAKGNILERFSAQQFPDLHSELNLSSLELGDSALYFCASSRTDLRPSGLPNTEAFFGQGTRLTVV.

By sample share, this clonotype is medium-sized (0.01 to 0.1%). The chain carries TRBV9 and TRBJ2-7; no definite D call. The germline V and J ends were trimmed by 0 bases and 3 bases, with 10 bases remaining between them. Germline assignment: CDR1 SGDLS and CDR2 YYNGEE. The CDR3 runs to 14 residues. This CDR3 reads CASSVGSSHYEQYF. CDR3 nucleotides: TGTGCCAGCAGCGTAGGTAGCAGCCACTACGAGCAGTACTTC. The full variable domain, rest sourced from reference TRBV9 and TRBJ2-7, is DSGVTQTPKHLITATGQRVTLRCSPRSGDLSVYWYQQSLDQGLQFLIQYYNGEERAKGNILERFSAQQFPDLHSELNLSSLELGDSALYFCASSVGSSHYEQYFGPGTRLTVT.

This clonotype was counted many times. The J gene is TRBJ2-1, the V gene TRBV9, with D maybe TRBD2 (6 bases). The CDR3 contains 12 residues. Germline values: CDR1 SGDLS, CDR2 YYNGEE. Trimming left V 4 bases short and J 13 bases short, with 15 bases between. CDR3 in amino acids: CASSSGTSFQFF. As DNA, the CDR3 is TGTGCCAGCAGCTCTGGAACTAGCTTTCAGTTCTTC.

This clonotype was seen a handful of times. This chain joins TRBV9 and TRBJ2-3, with D possibly matching TRBD1 (6 bases). Trimming cost V 3 bases and J 2 bases, with 10 bases left between them. The germline V gene encodes CDR1 SGDLS and CDR2 YYNGEE. The CDR3 is 14 residues long. The CDR3 sequence: CASSDWDTTDTQYF. The DNA for the CDR3 is TGTGCCAGCAGCGATTGGGACACCACAGATACGCAGTATTTT.

This clonotype showed up many times. The CDR3 sequence is CASTKDRGYNEQFF. The CDR3 region has the DNA TGTGCCAGCACCAAGGACAGGGGATACAATGAGCAGTTCTTC. The chain combines TRBV9 with TRBJ2-1; TRBD1 agrees at 9 bases. Per the germline V gene, CDR1 is SGDLS and CDR2 is YYNGEE. The CDR3 covers 14 residues. V lost 6 bases to trimming and J lost 4 bases; unmatched junction nucleotides: 5. The whole variable domain, remainder taken from reference TRBV9 and TRBJ2-1, is DSGVTQTPKHLITATGQRVTLRCSPRSGDLSVYWYQQSLDQGLQFLIQYYNGEERAKGNILERFSAQQFPDLHSELNLSSLELGDSALYFCASTKDRGYNEQFFGPGTRLTVL.

In its sample, this clonotype was seen many times. The chain carries TRBV9 and TRBJ2-5; the match to TRBD2 covers 8 bases. The CDR3 is 14 residues long. From germline, CDR1 is SGDLS and CDR2 YYNGEE. V lost 3 bases and J lost 5; bases outside the gene matches: 6. The CDR3 DNA reads TGTGCCAGCAGCGGGGGACTAGTAGGGGAGACCCAGTACTTC. Encoded protein: CASSGGLVGETQYF.

Ten or more counts support this clonotype. The chain is built from TRBV9 and TRBJ2-1, with 7 bases fitting TRBD2. V lost 4 bases and J lost 4; bases outside the gene matches: 11. This CDR3 contains 16 residues. The germline CDR1 and CDR2 sequences are SGDLS and YYNGEE. This CDR3 is CASSPGLGGGYNEQFF. As DNA, the CDR3 is TGTGCCAGCAGCCCCGGTCTGGGGGGGGGATACAATGAGCAGTTCTTC.

This clonotype was detected a few times. The rearrangement joins TRBV9 to TRBJ2-7; maybe TRBD2 (6 bases). Looked up from germline, CDR1 is SGDLS and CDR2 is YYNGEE. The CDR3 totals 15 residues. V was cut by 0 bases and J by 7 bases, with 17 bases left in between. CDR3 sequence reads: CASSVEAGSPWEQYF. The CDR3 nucleotides are TGTGCCAGCAGCGTAGAAGCGGGTTCCCCCTGGGAGCAGTACTTC.

This clonotype was recorded many times. The chain links TRBV9 to TRBJ2-1, with 9 bases matching TRBD1. The CDR3 contains 14 residues. With V trimmed by 3 bases and J by 7 bases, 5 bases remained unmatched. The V gene's germline CDR1 is SGDLS and CDR2 YYNGEE. CDR3 region: CASSEDRGLNEQFF. CDR3 bases: TGTGCCAGCAGCGAGGACAGGGGCTTAAATGAGCAGTTCTTC.

At least ten counts were recorded for this clonotype. The rearrangement uses TRBV9 and TRBJ2-1; 8 nucleotides agree with TRBD2. Germline V gene data show CDR1 as SGDLS and CDR2 as YYNGEE. V lost 4 bases, J lost 8 bases, and 8 bases stayed unmatched. The CDR3 runs 14 residues. The CDR3 loop is CASSPGLAVDEQFF. CDR3 DNA sequence: TGTGCCAGCAGCCCCGGACTAGCAGTCGATGAGCAGTTCTTC. The full variable domain, its missing parts supplied by reference TRBV9 and TRBJ2-1, is DSGVTQTPKHLITATGQRVTLRCSPRSGDLSVYWYQQSLDQGLQFLIQYYNGEERAKGNILERFSAQQFPDLHSELNLSSLELGDSALYFCASSPGLAVDEQFFGPGTRLTVL.

In its sample, this clonotype was seen a few times. The chain carries TRBV9 and TRBJ2-2, with 7 bases lining up with TRBD1. CDR3 length: 14 residues. Germline V gene sequence: CDR1 SGDLS, CDR2 YYNGEE. The junction had 4 bases not matched to a gene; V was cut back by 4 bases and J by 4 bases. The CDR3 here is CASSPRTGTGELFF. The DNA of the CDR3 is TGTGCCAGCAGCCCACGGACAGGCACCGGGGAGCTGTTTTTT. The whole variable domain, remainder taken from reference TRBV9 and TRBJ2-2, is DSGVTQTPKHLITATGQRVTLRCSPRSGDLSVYWYQQSLDQGLQFLIQYYNGEERAKGNILERFSAQQFPDLHSELNLSSLELGDSALYFCASSPRTGTGELFFGEGSRLTVL.

In its sample, this clonotype was seen many times. The chain joins TRBV9 to TRBJ2-1; tentative D call: TRBD2 (6 bases). Germline V gene lookup returns CDR1 SGDLS and CDR2 YYNGEE. This CDR3 spans 15 amino acids. V lost 0 bases and J 0 bases, leaving 7 bases between the germline ends. The DNA of the CDR3 is TGTGCCAGCAGCGTAGGCGGGGACTCCTACAATGAGCAGTTCTTC. Protein sequence: CASSVGGDSYNEQFF.

This clonotype has ten or more counts. The chain links TRBV9 to TRBJ2-1, with 9 bases identical to TRBD1. In germline, CDR1 is SGDLS, CDR2 YYNGEE. The CDR3 spans 16 residues. J was trimmed by 2 bases and V by 2 bases; bases with no gene match: 5. The CDR3 protein is CASSVTGTGPYNEQFF. The CDR3 region has the DNA TGTGCCAGCAGCGTGACCGGGACAGGGCCCTACAATGAGCAGTTCTTC.

This clonotype was observed at least ten times. This sequence joins TRBV9 and TRBJ2-1; D gene unclear. V lost 4 bases, J lost 10 bases, and 12 bases lay in between. Germline CDR1 reads SGDLS; CDR2 reads YYNGEE. The CDR3 consists of 12 residues. The CDR3 protein is CASSPPGWEQFF. Here the CDR3 DNA reads TGTGCCAGCAGCCCCCCTGGGTGGGAGCAGTTCTTC.

This clonotype has ten or more counts. V and J are TRBV9 and TRBJ2-7; D may be TRBD2 (7 bases). The CDR3 covers 14 residues. V shed 3 bases and J shed 2 bases, with 12 bases lying between them. Germline values: CDR1 SGDLS, CDR2 YYNGEE. The CDR3 spells CASSEGGGPYEQYF. CDR3 nucleotide sequence: TGTGCCAGCAGCGAGGGAGGGGGTCCCTACGAGCAGTACTTC.

This clonotype was seen many times. The chain uses TRBV9 and TRBJ1-6; D is uncertain. The V gene's germline CDR1 is SGDLS and CDR2 YYNGEE. V was clipped by 0 bases and J by 0 bases, with 7 bases between them. This CDR3 has 16 amino acids. The DNA of the CDR3 is TGTGCCAGCAGCGTAGACGAGAGCTCCTATAATTCACCCCTCCACTTT. Its translation: CASSVDESSYNSPLHF. Looking up the rest from reference TRBV9 and TRBJ1-6 gives the full variable domain: DSGVTQTPKHLITATGQRVTLRCSPRSGDLSVYWYQQSLDQGLQFLIQYYNGEERAKGNILERFSAQQFPDLHSELNLSSLELGDSALYFCASSVDESSYNSPLHFGNGTRLTVT.

This clonotype has ten or more counts. This rearrangement joins TRBV9 to TRBJ2-5; TRBD2 agrees at 9 bases. The CDR3 has 16 amino acids. Losses at the gene ends were 3 bases for V and 1 base for J; bases not matched to a gene: 7. CDR1 and CDR2 (germline): SGDLS, YYNGEE. The CDR3 sequence: CASSERGANPQETQYF. The CDR3 DNA is TGTGCCAGCAGCGAGCGGGGGGCGAACCCCCAAGAGACCCAGTACTTC.

In its sample, this clonotype was seen many times. The CDR3: CASSSPPEVVDNEQFF. In DNA, the CDR3 is TGTGCCAGCAGCTCCCCACCGGAGGTTGTCGACAATGAGCAGTTCTTC. The chain couples TRBV9 to TRBJ2-1; weak D call: TRBD2 (5 bases). Trimming left V 4 bases short and J 5 bases short, with 19 bases between. In germline, CDR1 is SGDLS, CDR2 YYNGEE. This CDR3 region has 16 residues. Looking up the rest from reference TRBV9 and TRBJ2-1 gives the full variable domain: DSGVTQTPKHLITATGQRVTLRCSPRSGDLSVYWYQQSLDQGLQFLIQYYNGEERAKGNILERFSAQQFPDLHSELNLSSLELGDSALYFCASSSPPEVVDNEQFFGPGTRLTVL.

This clonotype is termed medium-sized. This chain uses TRBV9 with TRBJ1-2; D is uncertain. CDR1 SGDLS and CDR2 YYNGEE come from the germline V gene. The CDR3 contains 12 residues. V lost 3 bases and J lost 4, with 7 bases in between. CDR3 sequence (DNA): TGTGCCAGCAGCGAGGGATTCTATGGCTACACCTTC. Its protein product is CASSEGFYGYTF.